These 5 T cell receptor beta chains were all obtained from the same sample, sequenced in a study of T cell responses to AZD1222 COVID-19 vaccine. The repertoire was sequenced with immunoSEQ multiplex PCR; TCRdb's copy has only in-frame clones and lacks some. The sample carries some 120,000 clones, more than 75% recorded once. The material sequenced was peripheral blood, taken on day 0 of AZD1222 vaccination. The receptors come from an adult in good health.

The chain uses TRBV7-8 and TRBJ2-2, with a weak D call TRBD2 (7 bases). The CDR3 has 15 amino acids. CDR1 and CDR2 (germline): SGHVS, FQNEAQ. Trimming pared 4 bases from V and 7 bases from J, leaving 16 bases between. This CDR3 reads CASSWIGGVGGELFF. The CDR3 coding sequence is TGTGCCAGCAGCTGGATAGGGGGGGTAGGCGGGGAGCTGTTTTTT.

This clone was picked up one time. In DNA, the CDR3 is TGTGCCAGCAGCGTAGTGCCGGGAGTCACCTACAATGAGCAGTTCTTC. This translates into CASSVVPGVTYNEQFF. This rearrangement joins TRBV9 to TRBJ2-1, with D maybe TRBD2 (6 bases). The V gene's germline CDR1 is SGDLS and CDR2 YYNGEE. The length of the CDR3 is 16 residues. Trimming left V 0 bases short and J 2 bases short, with 12 bases between. The variable domain in full, with the rest retrieved from reference TRBV9 and TRBJ2-1, is DSGVTQTPKHLITATGQRVTLRCSPRSGDLSVYWYQQSLDQGLQFLIQYYNGEERAKGNILERFSAQQFPDLHSELNLSSLELGDSALYFCASSVVPGVTYNEQFFGPGTRLTVL.

The rearrangement links TRBV28 to TRBJ1-2, with D unclear. V lost 8 bases to trimming and J lost 1 base, with 5 bases between them. The CDR3 extends over 11 amino acids. The germline V gene has CDR1 MDHEN and CDR2 SYDVKM. The chain's CDR3 is CASFFNYGYTF. The CDR3 bases are TGTGCCAGCTTTTTTAACTATGGCTACACCTTC.

This chain links TRBV28 with TRBJ1-2; D is perhaps TRBD1 (5 bases). V was cut by 4 bases and J by 5 bases, with 11 bases left in between. The germline gives CDR1 MDHEN, CDR2 SYDVKM. CDR3 size: 13 residues. CDR3 nucleotide sequence: TGTGCCAGCAGTTCTCCGACAGAGTATGGCTACACCTTC. Translating it yields CASSSPTEYGYTF.

The chain carries TRBV5-4 and TRBJ1-2; D not resolved. The CDR3 runs to 14 residues. V was shortened by 4 bases and J by 0 bases, with 10 bases between the two germline ends. CDR1 and CDR2 from the germline V gene are SGHNT and YYREEE (reference sequence). The CDR3 loop reads CASSPAGANYGYTF. The CDR3 nucleotides read TGTGCCAGCAGCCCCGCTGGAGCTAACTATGGCTACACCTTC.